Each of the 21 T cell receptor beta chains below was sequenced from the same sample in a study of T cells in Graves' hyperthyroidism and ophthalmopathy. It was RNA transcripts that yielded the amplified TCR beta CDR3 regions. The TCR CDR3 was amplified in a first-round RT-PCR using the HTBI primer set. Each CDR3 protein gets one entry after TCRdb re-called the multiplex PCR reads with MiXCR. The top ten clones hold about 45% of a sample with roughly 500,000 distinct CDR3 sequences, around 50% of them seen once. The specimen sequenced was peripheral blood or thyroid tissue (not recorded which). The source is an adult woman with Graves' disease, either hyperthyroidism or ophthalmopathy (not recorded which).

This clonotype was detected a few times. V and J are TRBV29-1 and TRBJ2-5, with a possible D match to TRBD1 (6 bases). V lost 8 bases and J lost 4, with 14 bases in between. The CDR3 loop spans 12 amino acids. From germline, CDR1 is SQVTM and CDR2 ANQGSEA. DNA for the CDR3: TGCAGCTATTCATGGGGGCGAGAGACCCAGTACTTC. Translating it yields CSYSWGRETQYF. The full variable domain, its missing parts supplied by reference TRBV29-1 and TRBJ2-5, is SAVISQKPSRDICQRGTSLTIQCQVDSQVTMMFWYRQQPGQSLTLIATANQGSEATYESGFVIDKFPISRPNLTFSTLTVSNMSPEDSSIYLCSYSWGRETQYFGPGTRLLVL.

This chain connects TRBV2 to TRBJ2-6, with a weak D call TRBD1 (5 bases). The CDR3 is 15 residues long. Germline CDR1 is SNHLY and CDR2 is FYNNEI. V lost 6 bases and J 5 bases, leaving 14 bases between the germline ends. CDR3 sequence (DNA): TGTGCCAGCAGAGACCGACAGACCTGGGCCAACGTCCTGACTTTC. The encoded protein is CASRDRQTWANVLTF.

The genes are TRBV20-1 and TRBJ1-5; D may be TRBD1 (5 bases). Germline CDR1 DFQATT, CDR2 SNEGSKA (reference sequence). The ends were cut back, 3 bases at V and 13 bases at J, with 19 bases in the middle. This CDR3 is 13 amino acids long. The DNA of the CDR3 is TGCAGTGCTAGGGAGGACACTTATAGCAATCAGCATTTT. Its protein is CSAREDTYSNQHF.

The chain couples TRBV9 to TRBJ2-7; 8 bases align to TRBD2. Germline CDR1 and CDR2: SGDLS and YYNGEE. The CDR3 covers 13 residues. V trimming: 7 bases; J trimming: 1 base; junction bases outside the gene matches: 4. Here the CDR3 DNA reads TGTGCCAGCGCCGGGAGGGGGTCCTACGAGCAGTACTTC. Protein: CASAGRGSYEQYF.

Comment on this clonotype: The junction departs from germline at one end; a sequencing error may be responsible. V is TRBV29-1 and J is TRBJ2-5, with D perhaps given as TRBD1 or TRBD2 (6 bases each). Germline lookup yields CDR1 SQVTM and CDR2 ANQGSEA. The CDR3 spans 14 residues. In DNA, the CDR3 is TGCGGCGTTGATTGGATGAGGGGGAGGGAGACCCAGTACTTC. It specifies CGVDWMRGRETQYF.

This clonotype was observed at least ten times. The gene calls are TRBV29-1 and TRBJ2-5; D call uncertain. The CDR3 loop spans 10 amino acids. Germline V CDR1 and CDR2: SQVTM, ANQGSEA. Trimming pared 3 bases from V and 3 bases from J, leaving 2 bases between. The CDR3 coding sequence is TGCAGCGTTGATAAAGAGACCCAGTACTTC. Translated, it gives CSVDKETQYF. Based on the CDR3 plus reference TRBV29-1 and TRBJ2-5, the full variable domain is SAVISQKPSRDICQRGTSLTIQCQVDSQVTMMFWYRQQPGQSLTLIATANQGSEATYESGFVIDKFPISRPNLTFSTLTVSNMSPEDSSIYLCSVDKETQYFGPGTRLLVL.

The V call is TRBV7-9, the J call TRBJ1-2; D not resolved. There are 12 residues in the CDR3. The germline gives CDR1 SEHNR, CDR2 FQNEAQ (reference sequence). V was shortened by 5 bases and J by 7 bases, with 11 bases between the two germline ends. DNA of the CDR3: TGTGCCAGCAGCCACCGGGAGCGTGGCTACACCTTC. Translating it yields CASSHRERGYTF.

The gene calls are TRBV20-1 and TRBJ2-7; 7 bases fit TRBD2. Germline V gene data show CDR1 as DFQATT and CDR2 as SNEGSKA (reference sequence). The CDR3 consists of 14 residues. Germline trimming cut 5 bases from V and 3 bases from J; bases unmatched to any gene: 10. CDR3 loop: CSAPPGLADYEQYF. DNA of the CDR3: TGCAGTGCTCCCCCGGGGCTAGCGGACTACGAGCAGTACTTC.

The CDR3 sequence is CASSEERLQNNSPLHF. CDR3 DNA: TGTGCCAGCAGTGAAGAACGTTTACAGAATAATTCACCCCTCCACTTT. This chain connects TRBV2 to TRBJ1-6; no firm D call. CDR3 size: 16 residues. Germline V gives CDR1 SNHLY, CDR2 FYNNEI. Trimming removed 1 base at V and 5 bases at J, with 12 bases between. Full variable domain (outside the CDR3, taken from reference TRBV2 and TRBJ1-6): EPEVTQTPSHQVTQMGQEVILRCVPISNHLYFYWYRQILGQKVEFLVSFYNNEISEKSEIFDDQFSVERPDGSNFTLKIRSTKLEDSAMYFCASSEERLQNNSPLHFGNGTRLTVT.

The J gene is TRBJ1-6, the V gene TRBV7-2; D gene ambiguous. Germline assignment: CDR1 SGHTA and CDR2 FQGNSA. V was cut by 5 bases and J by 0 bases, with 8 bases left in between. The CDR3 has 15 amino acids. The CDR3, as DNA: TGTGCCAGCAGCCCTAAAAACTCCTATAATTCACCCCTCCACTTT. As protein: CASSPKNSYNSPLHF.

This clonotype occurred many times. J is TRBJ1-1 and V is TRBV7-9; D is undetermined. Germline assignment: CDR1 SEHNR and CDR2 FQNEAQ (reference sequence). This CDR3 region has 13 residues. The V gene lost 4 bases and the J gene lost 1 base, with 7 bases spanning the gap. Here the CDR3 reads CASSSDGNTEAFF. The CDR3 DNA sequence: TGTGCCAGCAGCTCGGACGGGAACACTGAAGCTTTCTTT.

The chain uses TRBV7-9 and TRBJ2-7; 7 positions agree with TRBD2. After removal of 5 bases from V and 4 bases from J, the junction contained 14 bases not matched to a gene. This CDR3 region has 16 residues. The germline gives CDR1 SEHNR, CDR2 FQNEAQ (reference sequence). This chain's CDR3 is CASSPPLRGGPYEQYF. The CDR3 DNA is TGTGCCAGCAGCCCCCCCCTTAGGGGAGGGCCTTACGAGCAGTACTTC.

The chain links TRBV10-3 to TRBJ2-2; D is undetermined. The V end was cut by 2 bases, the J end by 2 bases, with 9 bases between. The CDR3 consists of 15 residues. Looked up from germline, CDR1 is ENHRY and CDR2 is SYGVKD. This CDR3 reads CAISEPQANTGELFF. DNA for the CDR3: TGTGCCATCAGTGAGCCCCAAGCTAACACCGGGGAGCTGTTTTTT.

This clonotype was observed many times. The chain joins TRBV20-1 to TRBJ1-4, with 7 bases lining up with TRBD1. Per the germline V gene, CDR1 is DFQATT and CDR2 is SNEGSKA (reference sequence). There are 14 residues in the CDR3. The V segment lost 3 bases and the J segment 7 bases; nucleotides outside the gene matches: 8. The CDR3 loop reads CSARMTGPREKLFF. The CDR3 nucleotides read TGCAGTGCTAGGATGACAGGGCCCCGTGAAAAACTGTTTTTT.

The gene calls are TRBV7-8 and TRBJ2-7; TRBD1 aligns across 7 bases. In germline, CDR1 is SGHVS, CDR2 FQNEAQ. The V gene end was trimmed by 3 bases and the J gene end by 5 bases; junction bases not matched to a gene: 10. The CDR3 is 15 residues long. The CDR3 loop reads CASSFGSRQGNEQYF. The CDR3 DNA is TGTGCCAGCAGCTTTGGGTCGAGACAGGGTAACGAGCAGTACTTC.

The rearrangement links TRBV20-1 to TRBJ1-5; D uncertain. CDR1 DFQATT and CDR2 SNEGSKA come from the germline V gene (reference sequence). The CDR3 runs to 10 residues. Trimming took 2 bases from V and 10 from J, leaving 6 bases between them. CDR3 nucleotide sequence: TGCAGTGCTAGACCCGTACCCCAGCATTTT. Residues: CSARPVPQHF.

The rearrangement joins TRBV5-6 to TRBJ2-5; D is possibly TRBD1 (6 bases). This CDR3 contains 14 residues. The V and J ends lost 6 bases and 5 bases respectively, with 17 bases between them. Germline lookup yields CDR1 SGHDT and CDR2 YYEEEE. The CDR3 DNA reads TGTGCCAGCACCAAACAGGGCCTGGGGGAGACCCAGTACTTC. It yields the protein CASTKQGLGETQYF.

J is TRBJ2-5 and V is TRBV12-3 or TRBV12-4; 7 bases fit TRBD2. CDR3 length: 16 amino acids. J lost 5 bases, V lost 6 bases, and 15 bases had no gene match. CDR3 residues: CASRWVGLAVRETQYF. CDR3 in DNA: TGTGCCAGCAGATGGGTTGGGCTAGCGGTCCGGGAGACCCAGTACTTC.

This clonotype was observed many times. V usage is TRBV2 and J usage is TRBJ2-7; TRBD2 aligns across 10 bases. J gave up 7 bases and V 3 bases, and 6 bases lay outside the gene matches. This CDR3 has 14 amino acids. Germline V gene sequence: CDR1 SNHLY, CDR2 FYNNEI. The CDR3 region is CASSDRAGGREQYF. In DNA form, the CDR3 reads TGTGCCAGCAGTGATCGAGCGGGAGGGAGGGAGCAGTACTTC.

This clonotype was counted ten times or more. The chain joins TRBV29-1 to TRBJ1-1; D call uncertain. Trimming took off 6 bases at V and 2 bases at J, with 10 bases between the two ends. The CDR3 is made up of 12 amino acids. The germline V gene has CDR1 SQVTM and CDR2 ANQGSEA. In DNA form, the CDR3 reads TGCAGCGTATTAGGACTTAACACTGAAGCTTTCTTT. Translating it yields CSVLGLNTEAFF.

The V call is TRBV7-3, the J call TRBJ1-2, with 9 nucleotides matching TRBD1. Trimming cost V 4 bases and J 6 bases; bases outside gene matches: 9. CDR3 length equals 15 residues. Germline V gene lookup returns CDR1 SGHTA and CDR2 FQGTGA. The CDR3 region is CASSSAGTGIDGYTF. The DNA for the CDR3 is TGTGCCAGCAGCTCAGCCGGGACAGGGATTGATGGCTACACCTTC.